Below, one T cell receptor beta chain is given with its context. Antigen specificity is unknown. The source of the sample is a study of T cell responses to AZD1222 COVID-19 vaccine. Study observations and caveats: Spike-specific TCR breadth and depth rose after two AZD1222 doses. Unmutated variant regions are reportedly the target of nearly half of TCRs that are spike-specific.

CDR3 length: 12 amino acids. The ends were cut back, 5 bases at V and 5 bases at J, with 9 bases in the middle. The germline CDR1 and CDR2 sequences are MNHEY and SVGAGI. Repertoires were generated with immunoSEQ multiplex PCR, while TCRdb's copy carries only in-frame clones and drops some. The sample lists approximately 110,000 clones, around 83% occurring once. The specimen comprised peripheral blood, sampled 28 days after the second AZD1222 dose. The J gene is TRBJ1-2, the V gene TRBV6-5, with D uncertain. The sequence was collected from an adult who received the AZD1222 COVID-19 vaccine. This CDR3 reads CASSPGRYGYTF. CDR3 DNA sequence: TGTGCCAGCAGTCCCGGTCGATATGGCTACACCTTC.